What follows is one T cell receptor (beta chain) and its context. This clonotype was detected many times. The clone's antigen remains unknown. Base-call qualities are not available, and no considerably larger clone is one nucleotide away. Amplification of TCR beta CDR3 regions was carried out from RNA transcripts. The TCR CDR3 was subjected to a first round of RT-PCR using the HTBI primer set and the Qiagen OneStep RT-PCR kit. Libraries were constructed in a second round of multiplex PCR, after which size selection and purification were performed. Sequencing of the libraries was done on an Illumina HiSeq2000 using paired-end 100 bp reads. For the original study's pipeline: Raw data were processed with SOAPnuke, discarding reads with adapters, uncalled bases, mean Phred below 15, or no exact constant-primer or identifier match. COPE v1.2.5 was used to merge high-quality paired reads, and clonotypes were defined as unique nucleotide sequences. Clonotypes were aligned to IMGT TRBV, TRBD and TRBJ reference segments using MiTCR v1.1. The analysis included only V-J combinations with a frequency above 0.0001, which together covered roughly 99% of the repertoires. The TCS score was defined as the ratio of F50 (clonal expansion) to E x V (chaos), calculated using BLOSUM62-based TCRdist between CDR3 peptides within each V-J. Welch's t-statistics and random forest reduced 500 to 550 V-J features to some 14, which were used in a naive Bayes classifier (R e1071). TCRdb trimmed public reads at Q25 via fastp, called clones via MiXCR and kept in-frame beta chains. Rows are unified per CDR3 protein, each entry keeping the most common DNA and genes. The V and J calls shown here were made by TCRdb, not taken from the authors' results. The sample table contains 490,000 or so distinct CDR3 sequences; only one count was recorded for 22% of them. Of the sample, about half falls within the top ten clones.

Ophthalmopathy patients had moderately to severely active disease, Clinical Activity Score of at least 3, NOSPECS grade of at least 4, and duration under 3 months. Any patient with an uncontrolled infection, another autoimmune disease, pregnancy or lactation was excluded. Diagnoses were established on the basis of clinical symptoms, serum thyroxine and TRAb, thyroid ultrasound, and orbital computed tomography. PBMCs were isolated from about 10 ml of fresh peripheral blood by Ficoll-Paque density gradient centrifugation. Trizol reagent was used to extract total RNA, and RNA quality was then checked on an Agilent 2100 Bioanalyzer. This sample stems from a study of T cells in Graves' hyperthyroidism and ophthalmopathy (dated 2019 in TCRdb). Study-level background: Peripheral blood samples were taken at initial diagnosis, before any treatment was given. After blood sampling, hyperthyroidism patients were treated with methimazole at a starting dose of 30 mg daily, and ophthalmopathy patients were treated with high-dose intravenous methylprednisolone. The paper describes TCR Vbeta CDR3 sequencing of about 140 peripheral blood samples, made up of about 40 ophthalmopathy patients, more than 70 hyperthyroidism patients and 17 progressor patients. TCR V-J signatures able to tell the groups apart were searched for in a discovery cohort of 100 or so patients, of whom approximately 40 had Graves' ophthalmopathy and about 60 had stable Graves' hyperthyroidism. The approximately 98 discovery patients were randomly divided into training and test sets at a 7:3 ratio. In more than five Graves' hyperthyroidism patients, the study also compared T-cell repertoires from thyroid tissue with T-cell repertoires from blood. Whether ophthalmopathy could be predicted prospectively was tested in an independent validation cohort made up of roughly 19 hyperthyroidism patients plus 17 patients who later progressed to ophthalmopathy. Overall study outcomes, separate from this receptor: A model built on a 13 V-J signature distinguished ophthalmopathy from stable hyperthyroidism, reaching about 88% sensitivity and under 84% specificity in cross-validation and 80%/75% in testing. Blood samples also contained most of the expanded thyroid clonotypes (frequency above 0.001), which suggests that blood repertoires may reflect thyroid immune responses. In validation, progression to ophthalmopathy was predicted by the model with 65% to 71% sensitivity and 72.22% specificity, a median of about 6.8 months before onset. No statistical method was used to fix the sample size in advance, and group allocation was not hidden from the investigators.

CDR1 is given as SGHTA and CDR2 as FQGNSA, both from the germline V gene. The germline ends are 15 bases apart after V is trimmed by 5 bases and J by 6 bases. The CDR3, cysteine through phenylalanine, is 14 amino acids long. The read is trimmed to its CDR3 DNA, 42 bases read in frame from base 1. The specimen sequenced was blood. The chain is encoded by TRBV7-2 joined to TRBJ2-3; tentative D gene TRBD1, with 6 bases matching. The sequence was collected from a woman in her seventies with Graves' ophthalmopathy. The nucleotides are TGTGCCAGCAGCCCGACAGGCCTCGCGGATACGCAGTATTTT. The resulting protein is CASSPTGLADTQYF.